Listed below are T cell receptor beta chains from one sample, sequenced in a study of cytomegalovirus exposure and HLA in healthy donors. Sequenced by immunoSEQ multiplex PCR; TCRdb stores in-frame clones only, minus some. In the table there are under 150,000 clones, roughly four fifths of which are singletons. The sequencing input was PBMCs. The receptors come from a human donor in good health. Each CDR3 is given with its conserved first and last residue. The D gene is left open where the match is weak. Size values are once, few and many counts, or a class for expanded clones, and some rows have none.

j_gene: TRBJ1-4
len: 15
v_gene: TRBV9
d_gene: TRBD1
abundance: few
CDR3aa: CASSVLGQGNEKLFF
CDR3nt: TGTGCCAGCAGCGTCTTGGGACAGGGAAATGAAAAACTGTTTTTT

j_gene: TRBJ2-1
len: 16
v_gene: TRBV12-5
d_gene: .
abundance: .
CDR3aa: CASGLAPKDSYNEQFF
CDR3nt: TGTGCTAGTGGTTTGGCACCTAAGGACAGCTACAATGAGCAGTTCTTC

j_gene: TRBJ2-7
len: 14
v_gene: TRBV6-6
d_gene: .
abundance: .
CDR3aa: CASSYSTSLYEQYF
CDR3nt: TGTGCCAGCAGTTACTCGACTAGTTTGTACGAGCAGTACTTC

j_gene: TRBJ2-2
len: 15
v_gene: TRBV4-2
d_gene: .
abundance: few
CDR3aa: CASSNGRANTGELFF
CDR3nt: TGTGCCAGCAGCAACGGGAGAGCGAACACCGGGGAGCTGTTTTTT

j_gene: TRBJ1-5
len: 17
v_gene: TRBV21-1
d_gene: .
abundance: .
CDR3aa: CASKREGGLIPNQPQHF
CDR3nt: TGTGCCAGCAAGAGGGAGGGGGGCCTTATTCCTAATCAGCCCCAGCATTTT

j_gene: TRBJ2-1
len: 17
v_gene: TRBV19
d_gene: .
abundance: .
CDR3aa: CASSLPFSASSYNEQFF
CDR3nt: TGTGCCAGTAGTCTCCCTTTTAGCGCAAGCTCCTACAATGAGCAGTTCTTC

j_gene: TRBJ1-3
len: 13
v_gene: TRBV19
d_gene: .
abundance: .
CDR3aa: CASSAGSGNTIYF
CDR3nt: TGTGCCAGTAGTGCGGGGTCGGGAAACACCATATATTTT

j_gene: TRBJ1-1
len: 13
v_gene: TRBV5-6
d_gene: .
abundance: .
CDR3aa: CASSLGGGTEAFF
CDR3nt: TGTGCCAGCAGCTTGGGGGGGGGTACTGAAGCTTTCTTT

j_gene: TRBJ1-4
len: 17
v_gene: TRBV7-9
d_gene: TRBD1
abundance: .
CDR3aa: CASSLFATDRGNEKLFF
CDR3nt: TGTGCCAGCAGCTTATTTGCGACGGACAGGGGGAATGAAAAACTGTTTTTT

j_gene: TRBJ2-2
len: 14
v_gene: TRBV4-1
d_gene: .
abundance: .
CDR3aa: CASSQGASREELFF
CDR3nt: TGCGCCAGCAGCCAAGGGGCCTCGAGGGAGGAGCTGTTTTTT

j_gene: TRBJ2-7
len: 12
v_gene: TRBV7-9
d_gene: .
abundance: .
CDR3aa: CSSTLQGYEQYF
CDR3nt: TGTTCCAGCACCCTTCAGGGATACGAGCAGTACTTC